This T cell receptor (beta chain) was recovered during a study of neurological immune-mediated disorders. This CDR3 has 14 amino acids. CDR1 SGHRS and CDR2 YFSETQ come from the germline V gene. The germline V and J ends were trimmed by 3 bases and 8 bases, with 14 bases remaining between them. This clonotype was counted at least ten times. MiXCR, run by TCRdb on the 5' RACE reads, gives a single entry per CDR3 protein. The repertoire holds about 31,000 distinct CDR3 sequences, with under 5% as singletons. Volunteers attending a blood bank in Maryland, USA, served as healthy controls. This receptor was obtained from a woman aged 40 to 55 in good health. The sequencing input was CD4+ T cells from blood. This sequence joins TRBV5-1 and TRBJ1-4; TRBD1 might be the D (5 bases). CDR3 sequence: CASSSLGVREKLFF. The DNA for the CDR3 is TGCGCCAGCAGCTCGCTGGGGGTTAGGGAAAAACTGTTTTTT. Full variable domain (remainder filled in from reference TRBV5-1 and TRBJ1-4): KAGVTQTPRYLIKTRGQQVTLSCSPISGHRSVSWYQQTPGQGLQFLFEYFSETQRNKGNFPGRFSGRQFSNSRSEMNVSTLELGDSALYLCASSSLGVREKLFFGSGTQLSVL.